The 23 T cell receptor beta chains below all came from one sample that was sequenced in a study of T cell repertoires in aging, cancer and after chemotherapy. TCR beta rearrangements were amplified from peripheral blood genomic DNA. A mixed TRB-A/B primer pool amplified rearranged TRB by multiplex touch-down PCR. Via MiXCR, TCRdb re-called the multiplex PCR reads, giving one row per CDR3 protein. The sample shows around 10,000 distinct CDR3 sequences, 38% of them seen only once. Material for sequencing was blood. The receptors were gathered from a human donor in good health.

In this sample, this clonotype turned up a few times. The V gene is TRBV19, the J gene TRBJ2-3; D possibly uses TRBD1 or TRBD2 (5 bases each). Trimming removed 6 bases from V and 0 bases from J, with 16 bases in between. In germline, CDR1 is LNHDA, CDR2 SQIVND (reference sequence). This CDR3 is built from 16 residues. CDR3 amino acids: CASSLQGAASTDTQYF. In DNA form, the CDR3 reads TGTGCCAGTAGCCTCCAGGGAGCGGCGAGCACAGATACGCAGTATTTT.

The chain couples TRBV30 to TRBJ2-3, with a possible D match to TRBD2 (6 bases). The germline V and J ends were trimmed by 3 bases and 6 bases, with 16 bases remaining between them. Germline CDR1 and CDR2: GTSNPN and SVGIG (reference sequence). This CDR3 is built from 14 residues. CDR3 in DNA: TGTGCCTGGAGCCGATCCTATGGGGGGGATACGCAGTATTTT. Encoded protein: CAWSRSYGGDTQYF.

In its sample, this clonotype is medium-sized (0.01 to 0.1%). The chain has TRBV29-1 and TRBJ2-3; TRBD2 agrees at 9 bases. Trimming at V came to 5 bases and at J to 2 bases, leaving 5 bases not matched to a gene. The length of the CDR3 is 14 residues. The V gene's germline CDR1 is SQVTM and CDR2 ANQGSEA. CDR3 sequence reads: CSVPTSGFTDTQYF. The CDR3 nucleotides read TGCAGCGTTCCCACTAGCGGGTTCACAGATACGCAGTATTTT.

This clonotype showed up just a few times. This rearrangement joins TRBV15 to TRBJ2-5; no clear D gene. The CDR3 consists of 14 residues. The germline gives CDR1 LNHNV, CDR2 YYDKDF (reference sequence). Trimming left V 0 bases short and J 2 bases short, with 7 bases between. The CDR3 is CATSRDGRQETQYF. In nucleotides, the CDR3 is TGTGCCACCAGCAGAGATGGGCGGCAAGAGACCCAGTACTTC.

In this sample, this clonotype turned up a few times. The chain has TRBV12-3 or TRBV12-4 and TRBJ2-3, with TRBD2 matching 9 bases. The trim removed 5 bases at V and 1 base at J, leaving 4 bases unmatched. This CDR3 comprises 15 residues. The CDR3 DNA follows: TGTGCCAGCAGTCGACCTAGCGGGGGCACAGATACGCAGTATTTT. It specifies CASSRPSGGTDTQYF.

The chain joins TRBV10-3 to TRBJ2-3, with TRBD2 matching over 9 bases. CDR3 length equals 18 residues. Trimming removed 0 bases from V and 2 bases from J; junction bases left unmatched: 9. Germline V gene lookup returns CDR1 ENHRY and CDR2 SYGVKD. CDR3 sequence: CAISESIAGVPLTDTQYF. As DNA, the CDR3 is TGTGCCATCAGTGAGTCTATAGCGGGAGTACCCCTCACAGATACGCAGTATTTT.

This clonotype was detected a few times. V is TRBV6-1 and J is TRBJ1-5; 7 nucleotides match TRBD1. The germline CDR1 and CDR2 sequences are MNHNS and SASEGT. This CDR3 is 13 amino acids long. Trimming took 6 bases from V and 3 from J; bases not matched to a gene: 2. The CDR3 here is CASRDRVNQPQHF. For the CDR3, the DNA is TGTGCCAGCAGAGACAGGGTCAATCAGCCCCAGCATTTT.

This chain uses TRBV6-2 or TRBV6-3 with TRBJ1-1; a possible D gene is TRBD1 (5 bases). CDR3 length: 12 residues. Trimming left V 7 bases short and J 4 bases short, with 10 bases between. Germline V gene sequence: CDR1 MNHEY, CDR2 SVGEGT. The CDR3 region has the DNA TGTGCCAGCACCGACAGAGCCACTGAAGCTTTCTTT. Encoded protein: CASTDRATEAFF.

V is TRBV19 and J is TRBJ1-5; the D gene is possibly TRBD1 (6 bases). CDR3 length: 13 residues. Trimming stripped 8 bases from V and 5 bases from J, with 13 bases between. Germline assignment: CDR1 LNHDA and CDR2 SQIVND (reference sequence). Here the CDR3 reads CASDDRIHQPQHF. The CDR3 coding sequence is TGTGCCAGTGATGACAGGATACATCAGCCCCAGCATTTT.

The CDR3 region has the DNA TGTGCCAGCAGCTGGACGCCAGAGACCCAGTACTTC. Its translation: CASSWTPETQYF. The chain uses TRBV6-2 or TRBV6-3 and TRBJ2-5; D not resolved. CDR3 size: 12 residues. Germline V CDR1 and CDR2: MNHEY, SVGEGT. Trimming cost V 6 bases and J 4 bases, with 9 bases left between them.

This clonotype turned up a few times. V gene TRBV12-3 or TRBV12-4 combines with J gene TRBJ2-2; 10 bases align to TRBD1. This CDR3 spans 18 amino acids. J gave up 0 bases and V 8 bases, and 12 bases lay outside the gene matches. CDR3 bases: TGTGCCAGCCTATGGGGCGGGACAGGGGCTTCGAACACCGGGGAGCTGTTTTTT. It translates to CASLWGGTGASNTGELFF.

This clonotype is judged large (0.1 to 1%). This sequence joins TRBV6-4 and TRBJ2-3, with 9 bases lining up with TRBD2. The V segment lost 4 bases and the J segment 1 base; nucleotides outside the gene matches: 0. The V gene's germline CDR1 is MRHNA and CDR2 SNTAGT. The CDR3 spans 14 residues. CDR3 sequence reads: CASSGTSGTDTQYF. CDR3 sequence (DNA): TGTGCCAGCAGTGGGACTAGCGGCACAGATACGCAGTATTTT.

V is TRBV5-4 and J is TRBJ2-3; D gene unclear. The CDR3 length is 14 residues. V was shortened by 2 bases and J by 0 bases, with 7 bases between the two germline ends. Germline-derived CDR1 and CDR2 are SGHNT and YYREEE (reference sequence). CDR3 sequence: CASSLTRSTDTQYF. The CDR3 region has the DNA TGTGCCAGCAGCTTAACCAGGAGCACAGATACGCAGTATTTT.

The chain is built from TRBV6-6 and TRBJ2-1; possibly TRBD1 or TRBD2 for D (7 bases each). This CDR3 has 16 amino acids. The V gene's germline CDR1 is MNHNY and CDR2 SVGAGI (reference sequence). Trimming shortened V by 5 bases and J by 5 bases, and 19 bases separated the two germline ends. The CDR3 DNA follows: TGTGCCAGCAGTCCTACAGGGGAGGGACCCAACAATGAGCAGTTCTTC. Encoded protein: CASSPTGEGPNNEQFF.

The chain uses TRBV27 and TRBJ2-1; TRBD1 agrees at 8 bases. The germline CDR1 and CDR2 sequences are MNHEY and SMNVEV (reference sequence). The V segment lost 6 bases and the J segment 6 bases; nucleotides outside the gene matches: 7. CDR3 length: 14 amino acids. CDR3: CASRDRDLRNEQFF. The CDR3 DNA follows: TGTGCCAGCAGGGACAGGGACCTCCGCAATGAGCAGTTCTTC.

CDR3 DNA sequence: TGCGCCAGCGGGACAGGGAGCTCCTACGAGCAGTACTTC. This gives the protein CASGTGSSYEQYF. V and J are TRBV5-1 and TRBJ2-7; 9 nucleotides line up with TRBD1. Germline trimming cut 7 bases from V and 0 bases from J; bases unmatched to any gene: 2. The CDR3 consists of 13 residues. The V gene's germline CDR1 is SGHRS and CDR2 YFSETQ.

The chain employs TRBV7-9 and TRBJ2-2; 7 nucleotides line up with TRBD1. Germline CDR1 is SEHNR and CDR2 is FQNEAQ (reference sequence). V was clipped by 7 bases and J by 1 base; unmatched bases: 3. The CDR3 totals 14 residues. The CDR3 DNA is TGTGCCAGCACCGGGGACAGGAACACCGGGGAGCTGTTTTTT. This gives the protein CASTGDRNTGELFF.

V is TRBV29-1 and J is TRBJ1-2; a possible D gene is TRBD1 (6 bases). This CDR3 is built from 15 residues. CDR1 is SQVTM and CDR2 is ANQGSEA in the germline V gene. Deletions cut 4 bases from V and 3 bases from J, with 18 bases between. The CDR3 DNA is TGCAGCGTTGGGGGGATGGGGGCAGGAGACTATGGCTACACCTTC. Amino acids: CSVGGMGAGDYGYTF.

The J gene is TRBJ2-2, the V gene TRBV7-6; weak D call: TRBD2 (6 bases). Trimming shortened V by 4 bases and J by 4 bases, and 10 bases separated the two germline ends. Germline CDR1 is SGHVS and CDR2 is FNYEAQ. This CDR3 contains 14 residues. CDR3 in DNA: TGTGCCAGCAGCTGGGGACTGAGCACCGGGGAGCTGTTTTTT. Protein sequence: CASSWGLSTGELFF.

The rearrangement links TRBV27 to TRBJ2-1, with TRBD1 identical over 10 bases. Looked up from germline, CDR1 is MNHEY and CDR2 is SMNVEV (reference sequence). This CDR3 region has 16 residues. V gave up 5 bases and J gave up 12 bases; unmatched junction bases: 16. CDR3 protein: CASSPRTGGVYRAQFF. The DNA for the CDR3 is TGTGCCAGCAGTCCCAGGACAGGGGGTGTTTACAGAGCGCAGTTCTTC.

About this clonotype: Given a much more abundant clone one base away, this may be a read error. The gene calls are TRBV29-1 and TRBJ2-2; possibly TRBD1 for D (6 bases). Germline V gene lookup returns CDR1 SQVTM and CDR2 ANQGSEA. This CDR3 is 13 amino acids long. The V end lost 6 bases, the J end lost 5 bases, and 13 bases lay between the germline ends. The CDR3 spells CSVRDILTGELFF. DNA of the CDR3: TGCAGCGTCCGGGACATCTTAACCGGGGAGCTGTTTTTT.

Remarks on this clonotype: One end of the junction is discordant with germline, which a read error may explain. The rearrangement joins TRBV5-5 to TRBJ2-1; D gene unclear. Germline CDR1 is SGHKS and CDR2 is YYEKEE (reference sequence). The CDR3 contains 15 residues. In nucleotides, the CDR3 is TGTGCCAGCAGCTTGGTTGCAGCTCCAAAAAATGAGCAGTCGTTC. Translating it yields CASSLVAAPKNEQSF.

This clonotype has a handful of counts. The rearrangement joins TRBV6-2 or TRBV6-3 to TRBJ2-7, with D tentatively TRBD1 (5 bases). Germline assignment: CDR1 MNHEY and CDR2 SVGEGT. The germline V and J ends were trimmed by 0 bases and 2 bases, with 11 bases remaining between them. The CDR3 extends over 15 amino acids. CDR3 nucleotides: TGTGCCAGCAGTTACTCTCCAGGGTCGGCCTACGAGCAGTACTTC. This encodes CASSYSPGSAYEQYF.